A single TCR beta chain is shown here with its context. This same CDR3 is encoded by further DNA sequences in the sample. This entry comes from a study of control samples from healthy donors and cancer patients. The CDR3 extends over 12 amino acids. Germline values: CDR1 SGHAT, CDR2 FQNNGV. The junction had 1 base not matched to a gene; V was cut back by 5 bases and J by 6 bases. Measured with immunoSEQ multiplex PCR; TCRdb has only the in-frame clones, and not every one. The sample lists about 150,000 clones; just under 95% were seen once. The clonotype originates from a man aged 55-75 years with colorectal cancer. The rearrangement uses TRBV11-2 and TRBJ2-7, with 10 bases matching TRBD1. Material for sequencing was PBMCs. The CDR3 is CASSRDRGEQYF. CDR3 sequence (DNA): TGTGCCAGCAGCCGGGACAGGGGCGAGCAGTACTTC.